The T cell receptor beta chain under discussion was sequenced for a study of beta chain features in type 1 diabetes. This clone has a handful of counts. Its target is not known. The sequenced template was cDNA made from the entire isolated RNA. Sequencing was performed with immunoSEQ multiplex PCR; in TCRdb, only in-frame clones are kept and a portion is missing. The profile shows a few hundred thousand clones, under 13% of them singletons. Points from the study as a whole: Among all four CD4+ subsets, Type 1 diabetes patients had TCRB CDR3s that were moderately but significantly shorter.

The sample consisted of naive CD4+ T cells from blood. This receptor was obtained from a man aged 25 to 40 with type 1 diabetes.

The CDR3 DNA is TGTGCCAGCAGTCGAGGTGGGGGCGGCGACTCTGGAAACACCATATATTTT. It is translated as CASSRGGGGDSGNTIYF. This chain connects TRBV7-9 to TRBJ1-3, with a possible D match to TRBD1 (6 bases). The germline V and J ends were trimmed by 6 bases and 0 bases, with 18 bases remaining between them. Germline CDR1 is SEHNR and CDR2 is FQNEAQ (reference sequence). The CDR3 loop spans 17 amino acids.